This T cell receptor beta chain was recorded in a study of pediatric ulcerative colitis (dated 2019 in TCRdb). For the study in its entirety: Fewer than 10 ulcerative colitis patients had pancolitis and two had left-sided colitis, with histology consistent with ulcerative colitis in all. From nine newly diagnosed, treatment-naive pediatric ulcerative colitis patients and four non-IBD control children, paired blood and rectal samples were collected. By Pediatric Ulcerative Colitis Activity Index, mild disease was classified in a couple of patients, moderate disease in four and acute severe colitis in three. On the study overall, not on this receptor specifically: For technical reasons, substantially fewer templates were yielded by the blood samples of a couple of patients, and these blood samples were excluded from blood-rectal overlap analysis. Because repertoires were derived from total lymphocyte DNA, patterns in rare subsets such as regulatory T cells may not have been reflected. Blood-derived T cells may have been included in the rectal pinch biopsies, particularly in patients with overt colitis. A couple of rectal CDR3 clonotypes were found in every ulcerative colitis patient but in no control. Only a handful of individuals were included in the healthy control group, which was small. Compared with controls, ulcerative colitis patients showed significantly higher autologous blood-rectal clonal overlap, a finding that suggests increased T cell trafficking to inflamed tissue. Features of the rectal repertoire distinguished controls, mild-moderate colitis patients and acute severe colitis patients, and in acute severe colitis, rectal diversity was reduced because of clonal expansions.

Worth noting for this clone: Its antigen remains undetermined. No much larger clone is present one base from it, and per-base qualities are unavailable.

Cut back by 6 bases and 0 bases, the V and J ends lie 10 bases apart. From the germline V gene (reference sequence), CDR1 is SEHNR and CDR2 is FQNEAQ. Reading from cysteine to phenylalanine, the CDR3 counts 14 amino acids. The kept DNA is CDR3 alone, 42 bases in frame from the first base. Through the immunoSEQ TRB Survey service, multiplex V and J primers were used to amplify rearranged CDR3 beta regions from genomic DNA. To keep depth equal across samples, survey-level sequencing depth of up to 500,000 reads per sample was applied. Libraries were purified, pooled and sequenced on Illumina technology. In the original analysis: Productive clonality, sample overlap, pairwise scatters, CDR3 beta length, V/D/J gene usage and productiveness were assessed with immunoSEQ online tools. Calculated diversity was the number of unique rearrangements divided by total templates times 100; Shannon and Simpson indices were also computed. Principal component analysis used the R prcomp function and ggbiplot package on Z-score normalized data. Morisita's index was used to quantify blood-rectal clonal overlap within each subject. In its TCRdb copy, this immuneACCESS table keeps in-frame sequences only and misses some clones. Where compared with another copy, unresolved V genes explain less than half of these, and the others have no known cause. V and J calls plus clone size are reproduced from that table; the DNA served to infer D and trimming. This sample lists about 35,000 clones; 80% to 85% were detected once. The ten top clones hold under 1.2% of the sample.

During colonoscopy, one to two rectal pinch biopsies were obtained for research purposes. Ulcerative colitis patients had received no immunosuppressive medication before the diagnostic colonoscopy. Before DNA isolation, rectal biopsies were subjected to proteinase K digestion. The Wizard kit (Promega) was used to extract genomic DNA from blood and intestinal samples. The sequencing sample was made of gut tissue. The rearrangement combines TRBV7-9 with TRBJ2-3; the D gene assignment is ambiguous. The clonotype was recovered from a boy younger than 18 with mild ulcerative colitis. The CDR3 protein sequence reads: CASRHATSTDTQYF. The DNA reads as follows: TGTGCCAGCAGGCACGCGACTAGCACAGATACGCAGTATTTT. With the rest looked up from the reference TRBV7-9 and TRBJ2-3 genes rather than sequenced, the full variable domain is DTGVSQNPRHKITKRGQNVTFRCDPISEHNRLYWYRQTLGQGPEFLTYFQNEAQLEKSRLLSDRFSAERPKGSFSTLEIQRTEQGDSAMYLCASRHATSTDTQYFGPGTRLTVL.